In its sample, the clone carrying this TCR beta chain was seen many times. Its antigen is as yet unknown. These data come from a study of T-cell memory formation after mild COVID-19. Study-wide results and caveats: Contracting clones, day 15 to 85, had balanced CD4/CD8, and later expanders favored CD4+.

TCRdb re-called the 5' RACE reads with MiXCR, one entry per CDR3 protein. The sample has 300,000 to 400,000 distinct CDR3 sequences, roughly 13% seen once. The origin of this receptor is a man between 18 and 35 years old who had mild COVID-19 (a few samples of this study predate the infection). Cell type and time point are not known. The source material was PBMCs or a T cell subset sorted from them (not recorded which).

The CDR3 reads CASIDGATEAFF. In nucleotides, the CDR3 is TGTGCCAGCATCGATGGGGCCACTGAAGCTTTCTTT. V and J are TRBV12-3 or TRBV12-4 and TRBJ1-1; perhaps TRBD1 as D (5 bases). The CDR3 has 12 amino acids. With 7 bases removed from V and 4 bases from J, the gap between germline ends came to 10 bases.